This T cell receptor beta chain stems from a study of monozygotic twins with inflammatory bowel disease. In the case of this clonotype: The antigen is unknown.

RNA in its total form was extracted from whole blood, and T cells were not sorted. Study observations and caveats: Inverse Simpson values showed less TCRbeta diversity in IBD patients than in their healthy co-twins.

Following a re-call of the 5' RACE reads, TCRdb has one entry per CDR3 protein and lacks DNA. The sample table includes about 380,000 distinct CDR3 sequences. This clonotype was obtained from a human donor with ulcerative colitis or Crohn's disease, or a healthy co-twin of an affected twin (not recorded which). Specimen: blood.

CDR3 sequence: CASSLSRPGSGNTIYF. The gene calls are TRBV7-3 and TRBJ1-3. Per germline, CDR1 SGHTA and CDR2 FQGTGA. CDR3 length: 16 residues.